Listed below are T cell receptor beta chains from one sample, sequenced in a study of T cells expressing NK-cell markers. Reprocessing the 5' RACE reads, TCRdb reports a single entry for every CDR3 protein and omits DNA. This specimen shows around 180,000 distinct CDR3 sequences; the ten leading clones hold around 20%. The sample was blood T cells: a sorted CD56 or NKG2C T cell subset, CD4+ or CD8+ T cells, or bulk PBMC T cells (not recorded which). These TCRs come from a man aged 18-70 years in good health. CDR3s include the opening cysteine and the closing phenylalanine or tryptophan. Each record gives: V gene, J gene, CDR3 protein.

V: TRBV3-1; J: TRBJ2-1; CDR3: CASSQDPLAGTQNEQFF
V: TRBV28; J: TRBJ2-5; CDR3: CASSLGTSFSQETQYF
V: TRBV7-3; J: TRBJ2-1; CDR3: CASSPRRVYNEQFF
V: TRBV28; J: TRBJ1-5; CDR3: CASSLRHGQPQHF
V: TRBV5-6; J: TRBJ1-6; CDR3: CASSLGQDNSPLHF
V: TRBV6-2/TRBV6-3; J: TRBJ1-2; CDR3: CASSYTHPNYGYTF
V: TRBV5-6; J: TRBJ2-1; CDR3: CASSPYGSSSYNEQFF
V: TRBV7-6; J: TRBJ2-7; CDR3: CASSAGPGQLYEQYF
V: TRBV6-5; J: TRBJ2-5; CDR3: CASSSGPGLAGGREETQYF
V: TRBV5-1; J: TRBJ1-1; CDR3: CASSVRQGAGAEAFF
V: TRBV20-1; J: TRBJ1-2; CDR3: CSARDLRGQNYGYTF
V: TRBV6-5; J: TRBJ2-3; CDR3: CASSYSEGPGDTQYF
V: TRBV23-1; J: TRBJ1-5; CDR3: CASSHLTLGNQPQHF
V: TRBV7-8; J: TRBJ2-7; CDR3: CASSPWDRGGEQYF
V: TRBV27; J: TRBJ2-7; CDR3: CASSPIFNRVSYEQYF
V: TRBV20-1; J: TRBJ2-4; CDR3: CSASIRTENIQYF
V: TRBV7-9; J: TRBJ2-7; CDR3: CAWTANSYEQYF
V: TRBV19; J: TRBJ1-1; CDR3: CASRSGFLITEAFF
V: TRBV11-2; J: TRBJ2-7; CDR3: CASSLTPGQHYEQYF
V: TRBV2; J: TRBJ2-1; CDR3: CASSELGGLSYNEQFF
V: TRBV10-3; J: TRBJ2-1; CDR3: CATQTPSSYNEQFF
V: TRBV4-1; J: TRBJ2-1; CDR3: CASSTLGRSANEQFF
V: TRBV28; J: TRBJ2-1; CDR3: CATSLGYEQFF
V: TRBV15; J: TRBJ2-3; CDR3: CATSKKGATQYF
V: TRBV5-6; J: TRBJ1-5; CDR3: CASSQMTGGTQPQHF
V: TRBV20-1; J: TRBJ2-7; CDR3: CSARDEIRPHEQYF
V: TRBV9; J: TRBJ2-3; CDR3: CASSDVRPGTDTQYF
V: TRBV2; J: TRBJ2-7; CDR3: CASRGGLTHFGFYEQYF
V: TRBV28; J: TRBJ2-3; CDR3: CASSSGLATQYF
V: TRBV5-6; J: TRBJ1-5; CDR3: CASSLGTNQPQHF
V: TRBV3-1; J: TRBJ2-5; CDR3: CASSTPAGNQETQYF